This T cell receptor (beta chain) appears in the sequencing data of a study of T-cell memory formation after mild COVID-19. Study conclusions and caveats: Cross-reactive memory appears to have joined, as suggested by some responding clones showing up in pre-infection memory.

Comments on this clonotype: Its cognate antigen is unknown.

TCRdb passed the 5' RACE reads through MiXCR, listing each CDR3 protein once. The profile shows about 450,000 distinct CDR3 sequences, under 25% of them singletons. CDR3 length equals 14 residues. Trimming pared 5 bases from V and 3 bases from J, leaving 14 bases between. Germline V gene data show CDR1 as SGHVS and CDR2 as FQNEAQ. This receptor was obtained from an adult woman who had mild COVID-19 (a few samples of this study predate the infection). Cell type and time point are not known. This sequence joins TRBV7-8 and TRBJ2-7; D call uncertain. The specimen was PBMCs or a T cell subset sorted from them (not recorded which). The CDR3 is CASSLYPDRYEQYF. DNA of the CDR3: TGTGCCAGCAGCCTATACCCGGACCGCTACGAGCAGTACTTC.